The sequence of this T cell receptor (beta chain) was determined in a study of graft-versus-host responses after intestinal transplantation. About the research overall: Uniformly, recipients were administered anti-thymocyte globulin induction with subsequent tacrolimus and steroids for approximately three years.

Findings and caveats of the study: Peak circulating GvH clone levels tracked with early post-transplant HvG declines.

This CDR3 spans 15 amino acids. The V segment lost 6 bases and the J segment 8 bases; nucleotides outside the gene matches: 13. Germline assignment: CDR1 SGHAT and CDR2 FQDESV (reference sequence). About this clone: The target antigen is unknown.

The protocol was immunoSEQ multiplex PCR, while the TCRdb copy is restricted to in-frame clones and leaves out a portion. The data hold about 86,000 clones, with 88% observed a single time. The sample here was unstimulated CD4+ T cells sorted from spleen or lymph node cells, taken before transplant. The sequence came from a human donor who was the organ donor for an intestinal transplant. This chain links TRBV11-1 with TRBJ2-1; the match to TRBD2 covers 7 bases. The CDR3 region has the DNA TGTGCCAGCAGGTTGGGGGGGGGACCCATCGATGAGCAGTTCTTC. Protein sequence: CASRLGGGPIDEQFF.